The source of this TCR beta chain is a study of tumor-infiltrating lymphocytes in primary liver carcinoma. The overall study: Samples had roughly 3.5 to 7.5 million productive TCRbeta reads, comparable between tissue types.

V lost 6 bases and J lost 0, with 6 bases in between. This CDR3 region has 13 residues. This clonotype has only a few counts. Its antigen is not identified. Findings of the study overall: Compared with blood, tumor repertoires held significantly more in their top 250 clones.

The source of the blood RNA was unsorted whole blood, and germline DNA was extracted as well. At sampling, these chronic HBV carriers had received no treatment. Collected before surgery were roughly 4.4 milliliters of peripheral blood. With 500 to 650 ng total RNA as template and a constant-region primer, TCR beta cDNA was made. Slightly modified ARM-PCR with three nested multiplex PCR rounds yielded TCR beta libraries. The two initial PCR rounds, roughly 9 cycles each, used TRBV1-TRBV30 forward and C-beta reverse primers. Each CDR3 protein gets one entry after TCRdb re-called the multiplex PCR reads with MiXCR. Of a few hundred thousand distinct CDR3 sequences detected, approximately 58% appear once; the ten largest clones hold over 15%.

The TCR sequence derives from a woman under 40 with primary liver carcinoma and hepatitis B virus infection. The rearrangement links TRBV12-3 or TRBV12-4 to TRBJ2-4; D is unclear. The sample was peripheral blood. The CDR3, as DNA: TGTGCCAGCAGGGGATTAGCCAAAAACATTCAGTACTTC. This gives the protein CASRGLAKNIQYF.